This TCR beta chain was found in a study of blood T cell repertoires in COVID-19. The wider study: The United States, Italy and Spain were the sources of the acute and convalescent COVID-19 samples. T cells, B-cell-depleted T cells, or PBMCs supplied cDNA or gDNA.

The CDR3 runs to 13 residues. Trimming stripped 3 bases from V and 6 bases from J, with 11 bases between. CDR1 is MDHEN and CDR2 is SYDVKM in the germline V gene. Original methodology: It was from reference gene primer amplification that nucleated cell counts were estimated. The table came from immunoSEQ multiplex PCR; TCRdb's copy has only in-frame clones and leaves some out. Clone size and the V and J calls come from that table; the DNA yielded D and trimming. In the table there are fewer than 60,000 clones, around nine tenths of which are singletons. This clone was picked up one time. The chain joins TRBV28 to TRBJ2-5, with D unresolved. The sequence derives from a man aged 45-65 years with acute or convalescent COVID-19. The specimen sequenced was peripheral blood. DNA of the CDR3: TGTGCCAGCAGTTTTCCGGGTATTAAGACCCAGTACTTC. Translated, it gives CASSFPGIKTQYF.